This TCR delta chain came from a study of gammadelta T cells in human blood. Of note for this clone: It is likely a read error: a sequence one base away is far more abundant. This specimen includes other DNA sequences encoding the same CDR3.

CDR1 is GEAIGNYY and CDR2 is EKD in the germline V gene. The CDR3 runs to 16 residues. TCRdb reanalysed the RT-PCR reads via CATT. The sample holds approximately 330 delta-chain clones, 25% to 40% seen once. The sample consisted of Vgamma9Vdelta2 gamma-delta T cells from cord blood. V is TRDV2 and J is TRDJ3; 7 bases align to TRDD3. The receptor was isolated from a newborn. Here the CDR3 reads CACDWGSSWDTRQMFF. The CDR3, as DNA: TGTGCCTGTGACTGGGGGAGCTCCTGGGACACACGACAGATGTTTTTC.